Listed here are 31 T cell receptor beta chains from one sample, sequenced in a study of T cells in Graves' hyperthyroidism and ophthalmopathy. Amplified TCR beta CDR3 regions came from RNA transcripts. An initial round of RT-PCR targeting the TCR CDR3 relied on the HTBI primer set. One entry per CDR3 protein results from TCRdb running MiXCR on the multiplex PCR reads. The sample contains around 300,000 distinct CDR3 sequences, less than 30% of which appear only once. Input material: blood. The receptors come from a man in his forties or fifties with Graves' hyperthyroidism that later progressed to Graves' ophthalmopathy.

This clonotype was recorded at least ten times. For the CDR3, the DNA is TGTGCCAGCACCCACGCAGCGAGCGAGCAGTACTTC. It encodes CASTHAASEQYF. J is TRBJ2-7 and V is TRBV12-3 or TRBV12-4; no reliable D call. This CDR3 is 12 amino acids long. Trimming left V 7 bases short and J 6 bases short, with 13 bases between.

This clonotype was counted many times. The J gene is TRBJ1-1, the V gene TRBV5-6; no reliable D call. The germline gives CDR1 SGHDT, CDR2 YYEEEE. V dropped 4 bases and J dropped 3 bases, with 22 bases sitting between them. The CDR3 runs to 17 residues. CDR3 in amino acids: CASSPRPRRVWHTEAFF. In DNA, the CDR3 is TGTGCCAGCAGCCCTAGACCACGCCGAGTTTGGCACACTGAAGCTTTCTTT.

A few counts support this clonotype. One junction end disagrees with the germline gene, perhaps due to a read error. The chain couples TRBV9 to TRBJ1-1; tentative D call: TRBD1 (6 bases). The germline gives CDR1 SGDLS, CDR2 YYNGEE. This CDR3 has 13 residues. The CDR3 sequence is CASSPTGNAEAFF. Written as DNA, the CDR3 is TGTGCCAGCAGCCCAACAGGGAACGCTGAAGCTTTCTTT.

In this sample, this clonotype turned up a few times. This CDR3 is CASNPGTGGTEAFF. The CDR3 DNA sequence: TGTGCCAGCAACCCCGGGACAGGGGGCACTGAAGCTTTCTTT. The rearrangement uses TRBV12-3 or TRBV12-4 and TRBJ1-1; 11 nucleotides align to TRBD1. After removal of 7 bases from V and 4 bases from J, the junction contained 5 bases not matched to a gene. The CDR3 is made up of 14 amino acids.

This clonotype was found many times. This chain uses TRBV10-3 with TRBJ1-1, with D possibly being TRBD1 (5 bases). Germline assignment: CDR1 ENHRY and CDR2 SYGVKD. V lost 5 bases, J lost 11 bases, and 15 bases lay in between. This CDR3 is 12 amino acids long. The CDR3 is CAISFQGARAFF. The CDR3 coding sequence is TGTGCCATCAGTTTCCAGGGTGCTAGGGCTTTCTTT.

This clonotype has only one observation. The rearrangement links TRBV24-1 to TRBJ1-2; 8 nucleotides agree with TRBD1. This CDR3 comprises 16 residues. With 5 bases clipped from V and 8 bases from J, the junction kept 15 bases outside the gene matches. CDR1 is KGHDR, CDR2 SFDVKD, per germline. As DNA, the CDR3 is TGTGCCACCAGTGCCGGGCGGGAGCAGGGGGCGCGGGGCTACACCTTC. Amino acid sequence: CATSAGREQGARGYTF.

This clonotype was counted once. CDR3 protein: CSARQGGGSGSDEQYF. The CDR3 nucleotides read TGCAGTGCTAGGCAGGGGGGAGGTAGCGGGAGTGACGAGCAGTACTTC. The chain joins TRBV20-1 to TRBJ2-7; the match to TRBD2 covers 9 bases. This CDR3 contains 16 residues. Germline V gene data show CDR1 as DFQATT and CDR2 as SNEGSKA (reference sequence). After removal of 3 bases from V and 5 bases from J, the junction contained 14 bases not matched to a gene.

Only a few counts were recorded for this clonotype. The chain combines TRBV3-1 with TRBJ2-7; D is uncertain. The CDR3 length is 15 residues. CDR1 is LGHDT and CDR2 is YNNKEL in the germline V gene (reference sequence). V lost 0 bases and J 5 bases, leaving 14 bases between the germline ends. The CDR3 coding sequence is TGTGCCAGCAGCCAAGATCTAGGTGATCAAGACGAGCAGTACTTC. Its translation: CASSQDLGDQDEQYF.

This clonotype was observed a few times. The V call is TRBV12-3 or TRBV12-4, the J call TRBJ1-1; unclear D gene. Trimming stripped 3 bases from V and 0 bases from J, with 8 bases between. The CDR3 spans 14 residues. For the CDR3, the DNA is TGTGCCAGCAGTTTGGGTCCCATGAACACTGAAGCTTTCTTT. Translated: CASSLGPMNTEAFF.

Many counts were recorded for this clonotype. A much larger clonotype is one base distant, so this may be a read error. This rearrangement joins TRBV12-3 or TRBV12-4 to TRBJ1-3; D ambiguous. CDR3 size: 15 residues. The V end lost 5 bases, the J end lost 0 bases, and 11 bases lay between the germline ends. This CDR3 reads CASSLSADSGNTIYF. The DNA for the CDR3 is TGTGCCAGCAGTCTCTCGGCAGACTCTGGAAACACCATATATTTT.

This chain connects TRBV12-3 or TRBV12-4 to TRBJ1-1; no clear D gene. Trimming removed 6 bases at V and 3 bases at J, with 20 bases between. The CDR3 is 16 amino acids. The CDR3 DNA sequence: TGTGCCAGCAGACCCCCTGAAAGGGATCGGGACACTGAAGCTTTCTTT. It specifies CASRPPERDRDTEAFF.

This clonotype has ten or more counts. This CDR3 is CASSLGLSGNTIYF. CDR3 DNA: TGCGCCAGCAGCTTAGGCCTCTCTGGAAACACCATATATTTT. This chain links TRBV5-1 with TRBJ1-3; D is uncertain. The CDR3 loop spans 14 amino acids. Germline V lookup: CDR1 SGHRS, CDR2 YFSETQ. V lost 2 bases, J lost 0 bases, and 6 bases lay in between.

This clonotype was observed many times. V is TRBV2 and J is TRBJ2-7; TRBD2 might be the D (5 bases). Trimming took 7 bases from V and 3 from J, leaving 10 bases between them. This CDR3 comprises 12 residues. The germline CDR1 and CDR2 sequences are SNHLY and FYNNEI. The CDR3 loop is CASTVGGYEQYF. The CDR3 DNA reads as TGTGCCAGCACGGTTGGAGGCTACGAGCAGTACTTC. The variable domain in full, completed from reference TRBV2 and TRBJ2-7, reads EPEVTQTPSHQVTQMGQEVILRCVPISNHLYFYWYRQILGQKVEFLVSFYNNEISEKSEIFDDQFSVERPDGSNFTLKIRSTKLEDSAMYFCASTVGGYEQYFGPGTRLTVT.

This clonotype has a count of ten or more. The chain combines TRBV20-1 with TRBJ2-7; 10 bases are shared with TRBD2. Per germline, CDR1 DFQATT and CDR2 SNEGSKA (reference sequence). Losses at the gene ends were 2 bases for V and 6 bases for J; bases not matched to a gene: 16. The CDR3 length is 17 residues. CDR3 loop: CSARTPSFPSGSGEQYF. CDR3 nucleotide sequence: TGCAGTGCTAGAACCCCTTCGTTCCCTAGCGGGAGCGGCGAGCAGTACTTC.

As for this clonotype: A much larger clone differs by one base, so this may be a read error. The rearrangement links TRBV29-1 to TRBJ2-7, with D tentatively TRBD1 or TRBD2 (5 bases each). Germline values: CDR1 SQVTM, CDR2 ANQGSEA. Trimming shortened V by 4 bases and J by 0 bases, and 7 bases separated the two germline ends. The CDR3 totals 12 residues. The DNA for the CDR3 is TGCAGCGTTGTGGGGGACTCCTACGAGCAGTACTTC. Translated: CSVVGDSYEQYF.

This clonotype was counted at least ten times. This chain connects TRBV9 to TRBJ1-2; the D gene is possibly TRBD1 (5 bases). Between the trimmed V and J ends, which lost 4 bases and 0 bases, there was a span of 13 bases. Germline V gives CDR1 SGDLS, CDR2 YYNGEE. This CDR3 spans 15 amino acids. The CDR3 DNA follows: TGTGCCAGCAGCATACTGGACAAAGCTAACTATGGCTACACCTTC. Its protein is CASSILDKANYGYTF.

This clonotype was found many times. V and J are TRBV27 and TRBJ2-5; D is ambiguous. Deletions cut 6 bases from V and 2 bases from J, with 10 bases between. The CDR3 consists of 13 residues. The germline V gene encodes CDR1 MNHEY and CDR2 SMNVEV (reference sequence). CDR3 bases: TGTGCCAGCAGCTCGACTCATCAAGAGACCCAGTACTTC. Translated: CASSSTHQETQYF.

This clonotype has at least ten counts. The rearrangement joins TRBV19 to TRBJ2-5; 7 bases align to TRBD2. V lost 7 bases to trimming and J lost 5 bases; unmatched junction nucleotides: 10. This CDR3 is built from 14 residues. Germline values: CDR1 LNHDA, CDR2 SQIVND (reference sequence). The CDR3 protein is CASTPGGGAETQYF. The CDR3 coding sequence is TGTGCCAGTACCCCGGGGGGAGGGGCCGAGACCCAGTACTTC.

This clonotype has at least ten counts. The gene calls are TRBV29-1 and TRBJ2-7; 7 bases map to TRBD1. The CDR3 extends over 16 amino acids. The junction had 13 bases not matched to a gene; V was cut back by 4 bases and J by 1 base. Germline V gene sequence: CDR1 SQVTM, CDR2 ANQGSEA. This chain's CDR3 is CSVGPHSTGRSYEQYF. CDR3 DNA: TGCAGCGTTGGTCCCCACTCGACAGGGCGTTCCTACGAGCAGTACTTC.

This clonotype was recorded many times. This CDR3 reads CASSSSSGSPDTQYF. The CDR3 DNA reads as TGTGCCAGCAGTTCCTCTAGCGGGAGCCCAGATACGCAGTATTTT. This sequence joins TRBV2 and TRBJ2-3, with TRBD2 matching over 10 bases. The germline gives CDR1 SNHLY, CDR2 FYNNEI. V dropped 5 bases and J dropped 4; count of bases not matched to a gene: 6. The CDR3 is 15 residues long.

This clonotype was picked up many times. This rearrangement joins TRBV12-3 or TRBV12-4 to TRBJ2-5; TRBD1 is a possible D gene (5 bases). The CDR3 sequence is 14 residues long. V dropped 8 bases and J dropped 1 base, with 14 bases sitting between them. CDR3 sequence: CASGHTDSQETQYF. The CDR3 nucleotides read TGTGCCAGCGGGCACACCGACAGCCAAGAGACCCAGTACTTC.

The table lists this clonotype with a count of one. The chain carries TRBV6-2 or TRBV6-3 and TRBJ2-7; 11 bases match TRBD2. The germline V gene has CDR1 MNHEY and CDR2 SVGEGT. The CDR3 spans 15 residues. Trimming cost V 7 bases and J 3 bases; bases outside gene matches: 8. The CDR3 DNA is TGTGCCAGCACCGCTTTAGGGACTAGCGGCTACGAGCAGTACTTC. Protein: CASTALGTSGYEQYF.

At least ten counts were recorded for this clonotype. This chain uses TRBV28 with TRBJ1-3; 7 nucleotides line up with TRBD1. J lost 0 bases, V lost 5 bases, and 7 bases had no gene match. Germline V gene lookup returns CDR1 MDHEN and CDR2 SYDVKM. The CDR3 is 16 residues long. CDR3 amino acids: CASSQDRVASGNTIYF. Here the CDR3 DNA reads TGTGCCAGCAGTCAAGACAGGGTGGCCTCTGGAAACACCATATATTTT.

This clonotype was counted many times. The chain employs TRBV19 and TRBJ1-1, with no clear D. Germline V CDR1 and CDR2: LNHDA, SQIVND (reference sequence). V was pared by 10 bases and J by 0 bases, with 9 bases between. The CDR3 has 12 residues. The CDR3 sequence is CATKALNTEAFF. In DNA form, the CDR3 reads TGTGCCACCAAAGCACTGAACACTGAAGCTTTCTTT.

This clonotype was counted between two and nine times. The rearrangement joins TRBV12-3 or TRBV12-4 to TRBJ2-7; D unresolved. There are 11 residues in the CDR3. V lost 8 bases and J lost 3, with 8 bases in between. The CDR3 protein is CASGRSYEQYF. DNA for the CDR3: TGTGCCAGCGGACGGAGCTACGAGCAGTACTTC.

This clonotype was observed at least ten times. CDR3 amino acids: CASRRDSTPTGELFF. CDR3 nucleotides: TGTGCCAGCAGAAGGGATTCGACCCCCACCGGGGAGCTGTTTTTT. The gene calls are TRBV7-8 and TRBJ2-2; no firm D call. Looked up from germline, CDR1 is SGHVS and CDR2 is FQNEAQ. V lost 6 bases and J lost 4, with 15 bases in between. The CDR3 contains 15 residues.

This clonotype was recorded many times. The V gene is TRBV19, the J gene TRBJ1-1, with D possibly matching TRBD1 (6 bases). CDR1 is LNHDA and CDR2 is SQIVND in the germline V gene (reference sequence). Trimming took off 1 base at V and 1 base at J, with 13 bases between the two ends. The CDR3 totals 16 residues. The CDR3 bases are TGTGCCAGTAGTATAGGTCACAGGGCCAAGAACACTGAAGCTTTCTTT. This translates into CASSIGHRAKNTEAFF.

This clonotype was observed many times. DNA of the CDR3: TGCAGTGCTAGAACCAGGGGTTGGGAAGAGACCCAGTACTTC. This codes for CSARTRGWEETQYF. V and J are TRBV20-1 and TRBJ2-5, with a tentative D call TRBD1 (6 bases). The CDR3 has 14 amino acids. Germline lookup yields CDR1 DFQATT and CDR2 SNEGSKA (reference sequence). V gave up 2 bases and J gave up 3 bases, with 13 bases separating them.

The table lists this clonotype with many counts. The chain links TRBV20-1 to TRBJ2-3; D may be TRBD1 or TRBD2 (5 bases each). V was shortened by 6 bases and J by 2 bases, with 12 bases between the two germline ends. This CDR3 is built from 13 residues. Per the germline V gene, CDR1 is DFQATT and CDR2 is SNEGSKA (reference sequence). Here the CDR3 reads CSATPGLTDTQYF. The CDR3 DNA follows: TGCAGTGCCACTCCGGGGCTCACAGATACGCAGTATTTT.

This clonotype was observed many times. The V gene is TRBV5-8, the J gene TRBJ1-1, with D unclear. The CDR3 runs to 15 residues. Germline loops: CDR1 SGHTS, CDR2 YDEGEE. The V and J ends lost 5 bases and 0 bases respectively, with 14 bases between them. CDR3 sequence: CASSRGRTMNTEAFF. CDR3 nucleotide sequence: TGTGCCAGCAGTCGTGGACGGACCATGAACACTGAAGCTTTCTTT. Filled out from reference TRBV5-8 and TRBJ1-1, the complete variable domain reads EAGVTQSPTHLIKTRGQQATLRCSPISGHTSVYWYQQALGLGLQFLLWYDEGEERNRGNFPPRFSGRQFPNYSSELNVNALELEDSALYLCASSRGRTMNTEAFFGQGTRLTVV.

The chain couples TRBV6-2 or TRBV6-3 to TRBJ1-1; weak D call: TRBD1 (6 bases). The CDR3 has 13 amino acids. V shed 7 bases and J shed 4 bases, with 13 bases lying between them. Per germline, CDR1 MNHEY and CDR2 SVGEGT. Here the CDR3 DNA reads TGTGCCAGCAACCAGGGGATCGTCACTGAAGCTTTCTTT. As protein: CASNQGIVTEAFF.